This TCR beta chain was recorded in a study of graft-versus-host responses after intestinal transplantation. Study-level background: Recipients uniformly received anti-thymocyte globulin induction, followed by tacrolimus and steroids for roughly 3 years.

Trimming removed 4 bases from V and 6 bases from J; junction bases left unmatched: 5. The CDR3 is made up of 13 amino acids. CDR1 is GTSNPN and CDR2 is SVGIG in the germline V gene (reference sequence). Study-wide results and caveats: GvH clones surfaced in recipient marrow, some emerging earlier in ileum or blood. Some patients had graft-donor T cell macrochimerism, and their allografts showed high graft-versus-host to host-versus-graft clonal ratios.

Profiling relied on immunoSEQ multiplex PCR, and the TCRdb table lists in-frame clones only, not all of them. The table shows over 70,000 clones, with 90% to 95% occurring only once. Comments on this clone: Its antigen remains unknown.

Sequenced here: unstimulated CD8+ T cells sorted from spleen or lymph node cells, sampled before intestinal transplant. The V gene is TRBV30, the J gene TRBJ2-7; 11 nucleotides agree with TRBD2. This clonotype was obtained from a human donor who received an intestinal transplant. CDR3: CAWTGLAETEQYF. The CDR3 DNA reads TGTGCCTGGACGGGACTAGCGGAAACCGAGCAGTACTTC.